A selection of T cell receptor beta chains follows, all from one sample in a study of regulatory T cells in long-lasting Graves disease. Each CDR3 protein is one row after TCRdb ran MiXCR on the multiplex PCR reads. In the table there are approximately 560,000 distinct CDR3 sequences, roughly 15% of which are singletons. These data were also reused for a study on T cells in Graves' hyperthyroidism and ophthalmopathy.

The starting material was peripheral blood mononuclear cells (PBMCs), obtained at new diagnosis, from a patient treated with antithyroid drugs. Source of these receptors: a man aged 18 to 30 with Graves disease. Both conserved end residues are trimmed from each CDR3. A D gene is named only where the DNA matches it firmly.

D: TRBD2
J: TRBJ2-1
V: TRBV4-1
CDR3: ASSLGLAGLNEQF

D: .
J: TRBJ2-5
V: TRBV19
CDR3: ASSRGTSPTQY

D: TRBD2
J: TRBJ2-7
V: TRBV11-2
CDR3: ASSLIAGGSYEQY

D: .
J: TRBJ1-5
V: TRBV18
CDR3: ASSPRGDNQPQH

D: .
J: TRBJ1-6
V: TRBV3-1
CDR3: ASSQGSSGWNSPLH

D: .
J: TRBJ1-4
V: TRBV7-9
CDR3: ASSLAPGVPF

D: .
J: TRBJ1-1
V: TRBV11-2
CDR3: ASSLEPGANTEAF

D: .
J: TRBJ2-2
V: TRBV11-1
CDR3: ASSSDRQELF

D: TRBD2
J: TRBJ2-2
V: TRBV5-1
CDR3: ASSSSGRDTGELF

D: TRBD1
J: TRBJ1-6
V: TRBV12-3/TRBV12-4
CDR3: ASKRTGMDSPLH

D: TRBD1
J: TRBJ2-7
V: TRBV6-1
CDR3: ASSDPGTGFH

D: TRBD1
J: TRBJ2-7
V: TRBV30
CDR3: AWSTTGVEQY

D: .
J: TRBJ1-1
V: TRBV18
CDR3: ASSPGGGVGTEAF

D: .
J: TRBJ1-1
V: TRBV27
CDR3: ASSLYKEMNTEAF

D: TRBD2
J: TRBJ2-5
V: TRBV27
CDR3: ASRPTSGRFPVGETQY

D: TRBD2
J: TRBJ2-7
V: TRBV11-2
CDR3: ASSPVAGGLGEQY

D: .
J: TRBJ1-1
V: TRBV12-3/TRBV12-4
CDR3: ASSLYGMNTEAF

D: .
J: TRBJ1-6
V: TRBV19
CDR3: ATSFGGANSPLH

D: .
J: TRBJ1-6
V: TRBV30
CDR3: AWSVQAYNSPLH

D: .
J: TRBJ2-6
V: TRBV5-1
CDR3: ASSLEIFGANVLT

D: .
J: TRBJ1-4
V: TRBV30
CDR3: AWRQGGGSNEKLF

D: .
J: TRBJ2-1
V: TRBV2
CDR3: ASSESGRPSYNEQF

D: TRBD2
J: TRBJ2-3
V: TRBV30
CDR3: AWSVQGSGVATQY

D: TRBD2
J: TRBJ2-1
V: TRBV7-9
CDR3: ASSILAGGHNEQF

D: .
J: TRBJ2-7
V: TRBV27
CDR3: ASSLPGGFGQY

D: .
J: TRBJ2-5
V: TRBV7-9
CDR3: ASSSPGHQTQY

D: TRBD2
J: TRBJ2-7
V: TRBV6-2/TRBV6-3
CDR3: ASSESGVFGDEQY

D: TRBD1
J: TRBJ1-5
V: TRBV10-3
CDR3: AIRHGTGGQPQH

D: TRBD2
J: TRBJ2-7
V: TRBV28
CDR3: ASSLSWRTSGIPEQY

D: TRBD2
J: TRBJ2-2
V: TRBV20-1
CDR3: SARPGTSGNAGELF

D: TRBD1
J: TRBJ2-5
V: TRBV19
CDR3: AGSPWDSANQETQY

D: TRBD2
J: TRBJ2-3
V: TRBV18
CDR3: ASSPPAGTSGSYTQY

D: TRBD2
J: TRBJ2-7
V: TRBV7-9
CDR3: ASSSAERERDEQY

D: .
J: TRBJ2-7
V: TRBV7-2
CDR3: ASSLVGSGAGGGEQY

D: TRBD1
J: TRBJ1-1
V: TRBV7-9
CDR3: ASRADRGPNTEAF

D: TRBD1
J: TRBJ1-1
V: TRBV6-1
CDR3: ASSEAHRGEAF

D: .
J: TRBJ2-5
V: TRBV11-2
CDR3: ASSFHLYQETQY

D: .
J: TRBJ2-3
V: TRBV6-1
CDR3: ACGRGTDTQY

D: .
J: TRBJ2-3
V: TRBV5-4
CDR3: ASSPASARRDAQY

D: .
J: TRBJ1-1
V: TRBV18
CDR3: ASSPQERTEAF